Presented here are 28 T cell receptor beta chains from one specimen sequenced in a study of blood T cell repertoires in COVID-19. The assay was immunoSEQ multiplex PCR, and TCRdb's table has in-frame clones only and misses some. There are 140,000 to 150,000 clones in the sample; approximately 80% occur only once, and around 2.1% lies in the top ten. What was sequenced was peripheral blood. The receptors here all came from a woman aged 55-70 years with acute or convalescent COVID-19.

V and J are TRBV7-2 and TRBJ2-5, with TRBD2 matching 9 bases. The V and J ends lost 1 base and 5 bases, in that order; junction bases with no gene match: 5. Germline CDR1 is SGHTA and CDR2 is FQGNSA. CDR3 length equals 15 residues. The CDR3 spells CASSLGAGGGETQYF. The CDR3 nucleotides are TGTGCCAGCAGCTTAGGGGCGGGAGGGGGCGAGACCCAGTACTTC.

The chain carries TRBV18 and TRBJ2-7; D unclear. CDR3 length: 15 amino acids. Germline lookup yields CDR1 KGHSH and CDR2 LQKENI. Trimming cost V 2 bases and J 1 base, with 12 bases left between them. CDR3: CASSPSSWASYEQYF. Here the CDR3 DNA reads TGTGCCAGCTCACCAAGCAGCTGGGCGTCCTACGAGCAGTACTTC.

The rearrangement links TRBV15 to TRBJ2-1; 10 nucleotides align to TRBD2. V shed 0 bases and J 8 bases; nucleotides not matched to a gene: 7. The CDR3 has 16 residues. Germline CDR1 is LNHNV and CDR2 is YYDKDF (reference sequence). The CDR3 protein is CATSREGLAGADEQFF. The CDR3 coding sequence is TGTGCCACCAGCAGAGAAGGGCTAGCGGGAGCGGATGAGCAGTTCTTC.

A word on this clone: The same CDR3 is also encoded by other DNA sequences in this sample. The J gene is TRBJ1-2, the V gene TRBV6-5; TRBD1 agrees at 7 bases. Losses at the gene ends were 3 bases for V and 8 bases for J; bases not matched to a gene: 6. The CDR3 is 13 residues long. CDR1 MNHEY and CDR2 SVGAGI come from the germline V gene. The CDR3, as DNA: TGTGCCAGCAGTTATAGACAGGGAGGCGGCTACACCTTC. Residues: CASSYRQGGGYTF.

V is TRBV19 and J is TRBJ2-7, with 7 positions matching TRBD1. CDR1 is LNHDA, CDR2 SQIVND, per germline (reference sequence). The V and J ends lost 0 bases and 9 bases, in that order; junction bases with no gene match: 8. The CDR3 spans 14 residues. This chain's CDR3 is CASSIDETGSWQYF. The DNA for the CDR3 is TGTGCCAGTAGTATAGACGAGACAGGGTCGTGGCAGTACTTC.

This clone has more than one count but fewer than ten. The rearrangement uses TRBV6-6 and TRBJ2-7, with 8 bases that match TRBD2. This CDR3 comprises 16 residues. Germline V gene lookup returns CDR1 MNHNY and CDR2 SVGAGI (reference sequence). V was pared by 2 bases and J by 6 bases, with 12 bases of the junction left unmatched. CDR3 sequence reads: CASSYRSGSLIREQYF. The CDR3 DNA reads TGTGCCAGCAGTTACCGGAGCGGGAGTCTCATCCGCGAGCAGTACTTC.

This chain links TRBV7-8 with TRBJ2-1; a possible D gene is TRBD2 (5 bases). The CDR3 spans 17 residues. Germline V gene lookup returns CDR1 SGHVS and CDR2 FQNEAQ. Trimming took 3 bases from V and 6 from J, leaving 21 bases between them. The CDR3 sequence: CASSFRPALAEGNEQFF. The CDR3 region has the DNA TGTGCCAGCAGCTTTCGGCCGGCACTCGCCGAGGGCAATGAGCAGTTCTTC.

The count of this clone is one. In DNA, the CDR3 is TGTGCCAGCAGTGATACAGGGTATTCACCCCTCCACTTT. Translating gives CASSDTGYSPLHF. This chain connects TRBV6-4 to TRBJ1-6; weak D call: TRBD1 (6 bases). CDR1 and CDR2 (germline): MRHNA, SNTAGT. Trimming left V 3 bases short and J 8 bases short, with 8 bases between. This CDR3 has 13 amino acids.

The rearrangement joins TRBV6-5 to TRBJ2-1; TRBD2 is a possible D gene (6 bases). The V gene lost 0 bases and the J gene lost 6 bases, with 15 bases spanning the gap. CDR1 and CDR2 from the germline V gene are MNHEY and SVGAGI. The CDR3 covers 16 residues. This chain's CDR3 is CASSYSAGSPSNEQFF. CDR3 in DNA: TGTGCCAGCAGTTACTCGGCGGGGAGCCCCTCCAATGAGCAGTTCTTC.

This chain joins TRBV29-1 and TRBJ2-3; the match to TRBD1 covers 9 bases. Germline V gene lookup returns CDR1 SQVTM and CDR2 ANQGSEA. The CDR3 has 15 amino acids. Trimming at V came to 0 bases and at J to 8 bases, leaving 9 bases not matched to a gene. The CDR3 here is CSVEDSPDRGGTQYF. In DNA form, the CDR3 reads TGCAGCGTTGAAGATTCTCCGGACAGGGGAGGTACGCAGTATTTT.

The chain employs TRBV5-5 and TRBJ2-2; TRBD2 aligns across 9 bases. Germline lookup yields CDR1 SGHKS and CDR2 YYEKEE (reference sequence). CDR3 length equals 16 residues. The trim removed 4 bases at V and 5 bases at J, leaving 9 bases unmatched. The CDR3 loop is CASSPSAGGRTGELFF. CDR3 nucleotide sequence: TGTGCCAGCAGCCCCTCTGCGGGAGGGCGGACCGGGGAGCTGTTTTTT.

This chain uses TRBV29-1 with TRBJ2-1; TRBD2 matches 13 bases. This CDR3 is built from 16 residues. Trimming at V came to 4 bases and at J to 4 bases, leaving 7 bases not matched to a gene. CDR1 SQVTM and CDR2 ANQGSEA come from the germline V gene. The CDR3, as DNA: TGCAGCGTTGTTGGACTAGCGGGAGTAATTTACAATGAGCAGTTCTTC. Amino acid sequence: CSVVGLAGVIYNEQFF.

This clone was seen a few times. The CDR3 sequence: CASSSYAGDNDGKLFF. The CDR3 DNA follows: TGTGCCAGCAGCTCATATGCAGGGGATAATGATGGAAAACTGTTTTTT. This sequence joins TRBV28 and TRBJ1-4, with D tentatively TRBD1 (6 bases). Trimming removed 6 bases at V and 10 bases at J, with 24 bases between. Germline V CDR1 and CDR2: MDHEN, SYDVKM. The CDR3 runs to 16 residues.

This clone appeared a few times. This chain joins TRBV5-6 and TRBJ2-3; 9 positions agree with TRBD2. With 1 base clipped from V and 3 bases from J, the junction kept 9 bases outside the gene matches. CDR3 length: 17 residues. Germline V gene lookup returns CDR1 SGHDT and CDR2 YYEEEE. In nucleotides, the CDR3 is TGTGCCAGCAGCTTGTTAGCGGGAGAGTTTGGGACAGATACGCAGTATTTT. Translation gives CASSLLAGEFGTDTQYF.

The chain carries TRBV19 and TRBJ2-2; the D is unclear. V lost 6 bases and J lost 8, with 10 bases in between. The V gene's germline CDR1 is LNHDA and CDR2 SQIVND (reference sequence). The CDR3 spans 12 residues. The CDR3 loop is CASSEPLGELFF. The CDR3 DNA sequence: TGTGCCAGTAGCGAACCCCTAGGGGAGCTGTTTTTT.

This sequence joins TRBV6-1 and TRBJ2-7, with D possibly being TRBD2 (6 bases). This CDR3 spans 14 amino acids. Germline V gives CDR1 MNHNS, CDR2 SASEGT. V was pared by 6 bases and J by 2 bases, with 14 bases between. Here the CDR3 reads CASRPVGLTYEQYF. The DNA of the CDR3 is TGTGCCAGCAGACCGGTGGGACTGACCTACGAGCAGTACTTC.

In its sample, this clone was seen a few times. The chain is built from TRBV10-3 and TRBJ2-1; 8 positions agree with TRBD1. CDR1 and CDR2 from the germline V gene are ENHRY and SYGVKD. The CDR3 length is 12 residues. V dropped 2 bases and J dropped 12; count of bases not matched to a gene: 3. For the CDR3, the DNA is TGTGCCATCAGTGAGGGACAGGGTGGGCAGTTCTTC. It is translated as CAISEGQGGQFF.

The rearrangement uses TRBV5-1 and TRBJ2-1; 9 positions match TRBD2. J was trimmed by 6 bases and V by 4 bases; bases with no gene match: 5. Germline V gene data show CDR1 as SGHRS and CDR2 as YFSETQ. There are 14 residues in the CDR3. The CDR3 sequence: CASSLGTSINEQFF. The CDR3, as DNA: TGCGCCAGCAGCCTTGGGACTAGCATCAATGAGCAGTTCTTC.

The chain employs TRBV7-8 and TRBJ2-7, with 7 positions matching TRBD1. This CDR3 region has 14 residues. Trimming removed 4 bases from V and 4 bases from J; junction bases left unmatched: 7. The germline V gene encodes CDR1 SGHVS and CDR2 FQNEAQ. CDR3 protein: CASSYLTGLYEQYF. CDR3 nucleotide sequence: TGTGCCAGCAGCTATCTGACAGGGCTATACGAGCAGTACTTC.

CDR3 region: CASSLVGVGQETQYF. CDR3 DNA: TGCGCCAGCAGCTTGGTAGGGGTAGGTCAAGAGACCCAGTACTTC. V and J are TRBV5-1 and TRBJ2-5; possible D gene TRBD1, 5 bases. The CDR3 sequence is 15 residues long. Trimming left V 0 bases short and J 2 bases short, with 11 bases between. Germline CDR1 SGHRS, CDR2 YFSETQ.

V gene TRBV30 combines with J gene TRBJ1-2; tentative D call: TRBD1 (6 bases). V lost 2 bases to trimming and J lost 6 bases, with 16 bases between them. Germline V gene data show CDR1 as GTSNPN and CDR2 as SVGIG (reference sequence). This CDR3 contains 14 residues. The CDR3 reads CAWSSVPSGDGYTF. The CDR3 bases are TGTGCCTGGAGTTCTGTCCCCTCAGGGGATGGCTACACCTTC.

Only one count was recorded for this clone. The rearrangement links TRBV6-5 to TRBJ2-5; D might be TRBD1 (6 bases). Trimming cost V 6 bases and J 4 bases, with 12 bases left between them. Germline lookup yields CDR1 MNHEY and CDR2 SVGAGI. This CDR3 has 13 amino acids. The CDR3 nucleotides are TGTGCCAGCAGGCCCCGACAGGCAGAGACCCAGTACTTC. Its translation is CASRPRQAETQYF.

The sample holds one count of this clone. This chain connects TRBV30 to TRBJ1-5; TRBD1 is a possible D gene (6 bases). Germline CDR1 reads GTSNPN; CDR2 reads SVGIG (reference sequence). This CDR3 is 16 amino acids long. The V end lost 3 bases, the J end lost 1 base, and 16 bases lay between the germline ends. CDR3 amino acids: CAWSPRRGASNQPQHF. The CDR3 DNA reads as TGTGCCTGGAGCCCTCGACGGGGGGCGAGCAATCAGCCCCAGCATTTT.

CDR3 in amino acids: CASSPSLGLAGTYEQYF. CDR3 bases: TGTGCCAGCAGCCCCTCTTTAGGGCTAGCGGGGACCTACGAGCAGTACTTC. J is TRBJ2-7 and V is TRBV7-6; TRBD2 agrees at 9 bases. Germline CDR1 SGHVS, CDR2 FNYEAQ. Trimming at V came to 5 bases and at J to 2 bases, leaving 13 bases not matched to a gene. The CDR3 has 17 residues.

The gene calls are TRBV27 and TRBJ1-4; D is unclear. Looked up from germline, CDR1 is MNHEY and CDR2 is SMNVEV (reference sequence). The CDR3 runs 14 residues. The V end was cut by 5 bases, the J end by 0 bases, with 7 bases between. The CDR3 DNA sequence: TGTGCCAGCAGTACAGCAACAACTAATGAAAAACTGTTTTTT. Protein product: CASSTATTNEKLFF.

The V call is TRBV10-3, the J call TRBJ2-1, with a possible D match to TRBD2 (5 bases). CDR3 length: 15 residues. Germline lookup yields CDR1 ENHRY and CDR2 SYGVKD. Trimming took off 3 bases at V and 6 bases at J, with 15 bases between the two ends. In DNA, the CDR3 is TGTGCCATCAGTGACTCTCGGACTTCCAGCAATGAGCAGTTCTTC. The encoded protein is CAISDSRTSSNEQFF.

V is TRBV6-1 and J is TRBJ2-7; D perhaps matches TRBD1 (5 bases). V lost 2 bases and J lost 2, with 16 bases in between. CDR3 size: 16 residues. Germline V CDR1 and CDR2: MNHNS, SASEGT. The CDR3 here is CASSELRSRVPYEQYF. DNA for the CDR3: TGTGCCAGCAGTGAATTACGGTCCAGGGTTCCCTACGAGCAGTACTTC.

V and J are TRBV10-1 and TRBJ1-3; D not certain. Germline V gene data show CDR1 as WNHNN and CDR2 as SYGVQD (reference sequence). The CDR3 contains 15 residues. Trimming cost V 3 bases and J 0 bases, with 9 bases left between them. The CDR3 region is CASSEVAGSGNTIYF. CDR3 bases: TGCGCCAGCAGTGAAGTGGCAGGCTCTGGAAACACCATATATTTT.